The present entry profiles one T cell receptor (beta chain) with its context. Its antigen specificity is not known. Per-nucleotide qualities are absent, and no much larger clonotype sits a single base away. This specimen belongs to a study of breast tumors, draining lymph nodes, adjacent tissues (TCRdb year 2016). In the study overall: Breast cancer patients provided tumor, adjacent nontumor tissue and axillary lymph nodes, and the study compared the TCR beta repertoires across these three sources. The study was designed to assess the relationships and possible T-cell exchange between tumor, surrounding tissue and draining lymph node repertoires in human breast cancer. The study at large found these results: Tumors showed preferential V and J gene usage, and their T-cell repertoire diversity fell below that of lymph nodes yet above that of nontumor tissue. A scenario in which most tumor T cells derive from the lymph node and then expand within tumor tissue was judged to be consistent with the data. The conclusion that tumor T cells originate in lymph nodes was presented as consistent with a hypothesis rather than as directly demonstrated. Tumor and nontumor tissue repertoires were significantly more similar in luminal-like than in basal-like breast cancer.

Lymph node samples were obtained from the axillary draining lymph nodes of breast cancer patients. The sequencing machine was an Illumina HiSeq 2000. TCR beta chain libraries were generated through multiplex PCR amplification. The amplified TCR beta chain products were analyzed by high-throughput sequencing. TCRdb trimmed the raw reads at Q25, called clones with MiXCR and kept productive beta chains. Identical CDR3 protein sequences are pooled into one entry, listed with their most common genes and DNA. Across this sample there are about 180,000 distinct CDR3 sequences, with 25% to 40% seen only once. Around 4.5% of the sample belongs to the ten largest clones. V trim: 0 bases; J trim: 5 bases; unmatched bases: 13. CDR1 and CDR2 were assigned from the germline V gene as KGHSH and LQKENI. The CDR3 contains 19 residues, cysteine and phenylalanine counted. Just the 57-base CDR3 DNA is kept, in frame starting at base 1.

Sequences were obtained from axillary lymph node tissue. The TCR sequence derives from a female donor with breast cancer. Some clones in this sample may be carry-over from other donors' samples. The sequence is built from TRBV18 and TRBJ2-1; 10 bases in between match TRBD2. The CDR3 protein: CASSPPMAWVSGRDNEQFF. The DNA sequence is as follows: TGTGCCAGCTCACCACCGATGGCTTGGGTCAGCGGGAGGGACAATGAGCAGTTCTTC.